Listed here are 22 T cell receptor beta chains from one sample, sequenced in a study of T cells in Graves' hyperthyroidism and ophthalmopathy. TCR beta CDR3 regions were amplified from RNA transcripts. Primed by the HTBI set, a first-round RT-PCR was run on the TCR CDR3. TCRdb used MiXCR to reprocess the multiplex PCR reads, holding one entry per CDR3 protein. Of around 600,000 distinct CDR3 sequences listed, more than 12% are singletons. The source material was blood. Source of these receptors: a woman between 45 and 65 years old with Graves' ophthalmopathy.

This clonotype was recorded at least ten times. The CDR3 DNA is TGTGCCACCTCGGAGGGGAACGAGCAGTACTTC. This sequence encodes CATSEGNEQYF. The chain links TRBV6-2 or TRBV6-3 to TRBJ2-7; D possibly corresponds to TRBD2 (6 bases). Per germline, CDR1 MNHEY and CDR2 SVGEGT. CDR3 length: 11 amino acids. Deletions cut 10 bases from V and 5 bases from J, with 12 bases between.

This clonotype was detected only once. A much larger clone lies one base from this, so it may be a read error. The gene calls are TRBV7-2 and TRBJ2-7; 10 bases align to TRBD2. The CDR3 consists of 18 residues. CDR1 and CDR2 (germline): SGHTA, FQGNSA. V lost 6 bases, J lost 2 bases, and 16 bases stayed unmatched. As DNA, the CDR3 is TGTGCCAGCAGTCGGGGGGGATCAGCGGGAGGGTACCCCTACGAGCAGTACTTC. Translation gives CASSRGGSAGGYPYEQYF.

V is TRBV20-1 and J is TRBJ2-5; 11 bases match TRBD2. V shed 0 bases and J 4 bases; nucleotides not matched to a gene: 4. CDR1 DFQATT and CDR2 SNEGSKA come from the germline V gene (reference sequence). This CDR3 has 15 residues. The CDR3: CSARDKLAGVETQYF. CDR3 in DNA: TGCAGTGCTAGAGATAAACTAGCGGGAGTAGAGACCCAGTACTTC.

The chain has TRBV20-1 and TRBJ2-7; possibly TRBD2 for D (7 bases). The germline V and J ends were trimmed by 6 bases and 6 bases, with 12 bases remaining between them. This CDR3 has 11 amino acids. Germline CDR1 DFQATT, CDR2 SNEGSKA (reference sequence). The CDR3 coding sequence is TGCAGTGCCATCGGGGGGCTCGAGCAGTACTTC. This codes for CSAIGGLEQYF.

V gene TRBV4-1 combines with J gene TRBJ2-6; possible D gene TRBD1, 6 bases. The V end was cut by 1 base, the J end by 2 bases, with 9 bases between. In germline, CDR1 is MGHRA, CDR2 YSYEKL. This CDR3 has 16 residues. The CDR3 DNA follows: TGCGCCAGCAGCCAAGTTCCAGGGGCTGGGGCCAACGTCCTGACTTTC. Its protein product is CASSQVPGAGANVLTF.

The chain employs TRBV28 and TRBJ2-1; D gene ambiguous. V was cut by 3 bases and J by 8 bases, with 5 bases left in between. CDR1 MDHEN and CDR2 SYDVKM come from the germline V gene. The length of the CDR3 is 11 residues. DNA of the CDR3: TGTGCCAGCAGTTTCTCTTATGAGCAGTTCTTC. It is translated as CASSFSYEQFF.

This clonotype was seen repeatedly, ten times or more. CDR3: CSAHFPMNTEAFF. The DNA of the CDR3 is TGCAGTGCCCATTTTCCCATGAACACTGAAGCTTTCTTT. The chain joins TRBV20-1 to TRBJ1-1, with D hard to call. This CDR3 region has 13 residues. Per the germline V gene, CDR1 is DFQATT and CDR2 is SNEGSKA (reference sequence). The V end was cut by 6 bases, the J end by 0 bases, with 11 bases between.

Ten or more counts support this clonotype. This chain links TRBV7-3 with TRBJ2-1; 10 bases line up with TRBD2. V gave up 5 bases and J gave up 3 bases; unmatched junction bases: 10. The CDR3 runs to 17 residues. CDR1 SGHTA and CDR2 FQGTGA come from the germline V gene. The DNA for the CDR3 is TGTGCCAGCAGCCGCACTCCTAGCGGGAGTTACTACAATGAGCAGTTCTTC. Amino acids: CASSRTPSGSYYNEQFF.

This clonotype was seen ten or more times. This chain links TRBV28 with TRBJ2-2, with D possibly being TRBD1 or TRBD2 (5 bases each). Germline-derived CDR1 and CDR2 are MDHEN and SYDVKM. V gave up 4 bases and J gave up 7 bases, with 10 bases separating them. This CDR3 has 13 amino acids. The CDR3 spells CASSSMGVGELFF. Here the CDR3 DNA reads TGTGCCAGCAGTTCTATGGGGGTCGGGGAGCTGTTTTTT.

This clonotype has ten or more counts. V is TRBV12-5 and J is TRBJ2-1; TRBD2 matches at 7 bases. Trimming took 9 bases from V and 3 from J; bases not matched to a gene: 17. The CDR3 length is 17 residues. CDR1 LGHNT and CDR2 FRNRAP come from the germline V gene. This chain's CDR3 is CASSEGRILADYNEQFF. CDR3 DNA: TGTGCTAGCTCCGAGGGGCGCATCCTAGCGGACTACAATGAGCAGTTCTTC.

This clonotype has a count of ten or more. The rearrangement links TRBV5-8 to TRBJ1-1; D is ambiguous. Germline CDR1 reads SGHTS; CDR2 reads YDEGEE. CDR3 size: 16 residues. V was clipped by 3 bases and J by 3 bases, with 18 bases between them. Here the CDR3 DNA reads TGTGCCAGCAGCTCCTCCCTGAGCATGGTGGACACTGAAGCTTTCTTT. Amino acids: CASSSSLSMVDTEAFF.

This clonotype has ten or more counts. This chain joins TRBV7-2 and TRBJ2-5; 11 positions agree with TRBD2. V gave up 3 bases and J gave up 10 bases; unmatched junction bases: 16. CDR1 and CDR2 from the germline V gene are SGHTA and FQGNSA. This CDR3 region has 17 residues. The CDR3 sequence: CASSLMLRTSGRVDQYF. The CDR3 nucleotides are TGTGCCAGCAGCTTGATGTTGCGTACTAGCGGGAGAGTCGACCAGTACTTC.

This clonotype was detected many times. This rearrangement joins TRBV30 to TRBJ1-1; a weak D match, TRBD1 (5 bases). CDR1 and CDR2 (germline): GTSNPN, SVGIG (reference sequence). This CDR3 has 13 residues. The ends were cut back, 1 base at V and 5 bases at J, with 11 bases in the middle. CDR3: CAWSDAGLTEAFF. The CDR3 DNA sequence: TGTGCCTGGAGTGATGCAGGGTTAACTGAAGCTTTCTTT.

This clonotype has a count of ten or more. The CDR3: CASSVRDTQYF. In nucleotides, the CDR3 is TGTGCCAGCAGTGTCAGAGATACGCAGTATTTT. The chain couples TRBV2 to TRBJ2-3, with D uncertain. Germline V lookup: CDR1 SNHLY, CDR2 FYNNEI. V dropped 4 bases and J dropped 5 bases, with 4 bases sitting between them. This CDR3 contains 11 residues.

This clonotype came up many times. The V call is TRBV7-6, the J call TRBJ2-5, with 14 bases lining up with TRBD2. The CDR3 covers 17 residues. CDR1 and CDR2 (germline): SGHVS, FNYEAQ. The V gene end was trimmed by 3 bases and the J gene end by 3 bases; junction bases not matched to a gene: 6. CDR3 sequence (DNA): TGTGCCAGCAGCTTGGGACTAGCGGGGGCTACTAAAGAGACCCAGTACTTC. This codes for CASSLGLAGATKETQYF. The whole variable domain, remainder taken from reference TRBV7-6 and TRBJ2-5, is GAGVSQSPRYKVTKRGQDVALRCDPISGHVSLYWYRQALGQGPEFLTYFNYEAQQDKSGLPNDRFSAERPEGSISTLTIQRTEQRDSAMYRCASSLGLAGATKETQYFGPGTRLLVL.

This clonotype was detected many times. The chain combines TRBV20-1 with TRBJ2-6; the match to TRBD1 covers 8 bases. Germline V lookup: CDR1 DFQATT, CDR2 SNEGSKA (reference sequence). CDR3 length: 16 residues. V lost 6 bases and J lost 2; bases outside the gene matches: 9. CDR3 sequence: CSARTGRGAGANVLTF. CDR3 nucleotides: TGCAGTGCACGGACAGGGCGAGGGGCTGGGGCCAACGTCCTGACTTTC.

The chain combines TRBV19 with TRBJ2-2; D possibly matches TRBD1 or TRBD2 (5 bases each). CDR1 is LNHDA and CDR2 is SQIVND in the germline V gene (reference sequence). V was clipped by 7 bases and J by 0 bases, with 21 bases between them. This CDR3 spans 18 amino acids. The CDR3 nucleotides read TGTGCCAGTAAGAAATTGCCCGGTGGGGGAGCGAACACCGGGGAGCTGTTTTTT. Protein product: CASKKLPGGGANTGELFF.

This clonotype was detected many times. This rearrangement joins TRBV27 to TRBJ2-7; tentative D call: TRBD2 (6 bases). V lost 6 bases and J lost 5, with 14 bases in between. Germline CDR1 and CDR2: MNHEY and SMNVEV (reference sequence). The CDR3 totals 13 residues. CDR3 nucleotide sequence: TGTGCCAGCAGGAGCCTAACGGGGGACGAGCAGTACTTC. Amino acid sequence: CASRSLTGDEQYF.

This clonotype was recorded at least ten times. The chain joins TRBV12-3 or TRBV12-4 to TRBJ2-7, with 7 bases identical to TRBD2. V was clipped by 8 bases and J by 0 bases; unmatched bases: 4. This CDR3 contains 13 residues. The chain's CDR3 is CASGGLPSYEQYF. The CDR3 region has the DNA TGTGCCAGCGGGGGACTACCCTCCTACGAGCAGTACTTC.

This clonotype was observed a few times. The gene calls are TRBV20-1 and TRBJ1-4; a possible D gene is TRBD1 (6 bases). V dropped 6 bases and J dropped 1 base, with 21 bases sitting between them. Germline assignment: CDR1 DFQATT and CDR2 SNEGSKA (reference sequence). This CDR3 region has 17 residues. The CDR3 is CSAREQGELRTNEKLFF. Written as DNA, the CDR3 is TGCAGTGCCAGGGAACAGGGAGAATTAAGAACTAATGAAAAACTGTTTTTT.

Ten or more counts support this clonotype. The gene calls are TRBV7-9 and TRBJ1-2; 8 bases are a match to TRBD1. J was trimmed by 5 bases and V by 5 bases; bases with no gene match: 13. The CDR3 is made up of 16 amino acids. The germline CDR1 and CDR2 sequences are SEHNR and FQNEAQ (reference sequence). CDR3 residues: CASSRLPGQEEYGYTF. CDR3 nucleotides: TGTGCCAGCAGCCGACTACCGGGACAGGAGGAATATGGCTACACCTTC.

This clonotype was counted many times. The chain uses TRBV19 and TRBJ2-1; no definite D call. Per germline, CDR1 LNHDA and CDR2 SQIVND (reference sequence). V lost 3 bases to trimming and J lost 8 bases, with 17 bases between them. There are 15 residues in the CDR3. The CDR3 coding sequence is TGTGCCAGTAGTATTGTAAGTTTGGCGCTGGATGAGCAGTTCTTC. Amino acid sequence: CASSIVSLALDEQFF.